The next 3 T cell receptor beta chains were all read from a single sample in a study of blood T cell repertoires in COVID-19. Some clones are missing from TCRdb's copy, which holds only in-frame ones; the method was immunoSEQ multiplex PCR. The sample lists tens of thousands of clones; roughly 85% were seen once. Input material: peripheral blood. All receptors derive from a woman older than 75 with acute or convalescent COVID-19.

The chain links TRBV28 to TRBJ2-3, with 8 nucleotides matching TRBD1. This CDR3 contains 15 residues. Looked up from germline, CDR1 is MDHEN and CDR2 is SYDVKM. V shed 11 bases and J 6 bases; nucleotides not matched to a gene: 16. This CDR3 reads CAHKARNRGEDTQYF. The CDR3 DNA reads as TGTGCCCATAAGGCCCGGAACAGGGGGGAGGATACGCAGTATTTT.

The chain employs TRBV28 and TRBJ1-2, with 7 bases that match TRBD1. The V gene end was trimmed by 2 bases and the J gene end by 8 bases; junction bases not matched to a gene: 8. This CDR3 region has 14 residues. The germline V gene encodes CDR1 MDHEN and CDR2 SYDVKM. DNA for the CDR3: TGTGCCAGCAGTTTAGTAGGGGGCAGTCAGGGCTACACCTTC. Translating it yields CASSLVGGSQGYTF.

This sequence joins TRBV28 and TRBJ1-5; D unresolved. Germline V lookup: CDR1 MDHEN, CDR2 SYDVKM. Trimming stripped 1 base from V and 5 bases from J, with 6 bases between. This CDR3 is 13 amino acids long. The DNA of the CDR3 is TGTGCCAGCAGTTTATCGGGGTATCAGCCCCAGCATTTT. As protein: CASSLSGYQPQHF. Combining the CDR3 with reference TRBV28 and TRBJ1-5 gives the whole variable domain DVKVTQSSRYLVKRTGEKVFLECVQDMDHENMFWYRQDPGLGLRLIYFSYDVKMKEKGDIPEGYSVSREKKERFSLILESASTNQTSMYLCASSLSGYQPQHFGDGTRLSIL.